Listed below are T cell receptor beta chains from one sample, sequenced in a study of blood T cell repertoires in COVID-19. Profiled with immunoSEQ multiplex PCR; TCRdb holds only in-frame clones, not every one. The repertoire holds 70,000 or so clones, around nine tenths seen once, with 7.5% to 9% in the top ten. The sequencing input was peripheral blood. These receptors were taken from a human donor in a cohort sampled during active COVID-19. Both conserved end residues are part of each CDR3.

>TRBV19|TRBJ1-3
CASKFAGDSGNTIYF
>TRBV6-5|TRBJ1-4
CASSYRIGVADEKLFF
>TRBV27|TRBJ2-7
CASSLSFYGGTGFSYEQYF
>TRBV9|TRBJ1-2
CASSVEGEYGYTF
>TRBV11-2|TRBJ1-1
CASSLVRVYEAFF
>TRBV27|TRBJ1-2
CASSLSSGDGYTF
>TRBV2|TRBJ2-7
CASASPGQGLYEQYF
>TRBV27|TRBJ2-7
CASSTDRSSSYEQYF
>TRBV7-3|TRBJ1-2
CASSLSGDGYTF
>TRBV13|TRBJ2-3
CASSSFSTDTQYF
>TRBV4-1|TRBJ2-7
CASSQEGGSYEQYF
>TRBV19|TRBJ2-1
CASSRGGLSLDEQFF
>TRBV5-1|TRBJ2-7
CASSVPGQLPHEQYF
>TRBV19|TRBJ1-5
CASTVARVYQPQHF
>TRBV4-1|TRBJ1-5
CASSQEGTGLGSNQPQHF
>TRBV6-5|TRBJ1-3
CASSSSRGAGGNTIYF
>TRBV29-1|TRBJ1-3
CSVEEAGFGNTIYF
>TRBV9|TRBJ2-2
CASSVSRMDTGELFF
>TRBV12-2|TRBJ2-2
CASRPGQGFAGELFF
>TRBV5-8|TRBJ1-2
CASSARTGGYGYTF
>TRBV3-1/TRBV3-2|TRBJ2-7
CASWRGAGVLAARRYEQYF
>TRBV6-6|TRBJ2-6
CASNYSPRTGSYSGANVLTF